The next 30 T cell receptor beta chains were all read from a single sample in a study of cytomegalovirus exposure and HLA in healthy donors. The PCR was carried out with 60 Vbeta primers and 13 Jbeta primers. Clones were read by immunoSEQ multiplex PCR, and TCRdb kept only the in-frame ones, dropping some. The sample shows approximately 290,000 clones, 80% of them seen only once. The sequenced sample consisted of PBMCs. The receptors derive from a girl aged 2 to 9 in good health and CMV-seronegative.

The chain combines TRBV19 with TRBJ2-2; 7 positions match TRBD2. CDR1 and CDR2 from the germline V gene are LNHDA and SQIVND (reference sequence). The CDR3 totals 15 residues. The CDR3, as DNA: TGTGCGAAACTTGCGGGGGATACTGTCACCGGGGAGCTGTTTTTT. It encodes CAKLAGDTVTGELFF.

The chain links TRBV5-1 to TRBJ1-6; TRBD1 agrees at 7 bases. The CDR3 runs 16 residues. Germline V gives CDR1 SGHRS, CDR2 YFSETQ. With V trimmed by 0 bases and J by 2 bases, 2 bases remained unmatched. CDR3 coding DNA: TGCGCCAGCAGCTTGGGACAGGGCCCCTATAATTCACCCCTCCACTTT. Protein: CASSLGQGPYNSPLHF.

This chain joins TRBV7-6 and TRBJ1-6; D is uncertain. The CDR3 length is 13 residues. The germline V gene has CDR1 SGHVS and CDR2 FNYEAQ. The germline V and J ends were trimmed by 4 bases and 7 bases, with 8 bases remaining between them. The CDR3 reads CASSWLLNSPLHF. CDR3 in DNA: TGTGCCAGCAGCTGGCTCCTCAATTCACCCCTCCACTTT.

The chain joins TRBV18 to TRBJ1-5, with D tentatively TRBD1 (5 bases). Germline loops: CDR1 KGHSH, CDR2 LQKENI. The V gene lost 3 bases and the J gene lost 2 bases, with 17 bases spanning the gap. CDR3 length: 17 amino acids. This chain's CDR3 is CASSPNPGRAGNQPQHF. The CDR3, as DNA: TGTGCCAGCTCACCGAACCCGGGCAGGGCCGGCAATCAGCCCCAGCATTTT.

The rearrangement links TRBV2 to TRBJ2-1; 12 nucleotides agree with TRBD1. The V segment lost 6 bases and the J segment 5 bases; nucleotides outside the gene matches: 8. The CDR3 runs to 16 residues. Germline values: CDR1 SNHLY, CDR2 FYNNEI. The CDR3 region is CASRRDRGLGHNEQFF. DNA of the CDR3: TGTGCCAGCAGGCGGGACAGGGGGCTTGGACACAATGAGCAGTTCTTC.

CDR3 region: CASSPAPRDTGELFF. The CDR3 nucleotides are TGTGCCAGCAGCCCCGCCCCCAGGGACACCGGGGAGCTGTTTTTT. The rearrangement joins TRBV9 to TRBJ2-2, with a weak D call TRBD1 (5 bases). The germline V gene encodes CDR1 SGDLS and CDR2 YYNGEE. V was trimmed by 4 bases and J by 3 bases, leaving 13 bases between them. The CDR3 totals 15 residues.

This chain joins TRBV29-1 and TRBJ1-1, with D hard to call. From germline, CDR1 is SQVTM and CDR2 ANQGSEA. Trimming stripped 4 bases from V and 5 bases from J, with 8 bases between. This CDR3 contains 11 residues. CDR3 region: CSVGELTEAFF. The CDR3 DNA reads TGCAGCGTTGGTGAGTTAACTGAAGCTTTCTTT.

This clone was counted a single time. The V and J genes are TRBV7-9 and TRBJ2-1; no firm D call. In germline, CDR1 is SEHNR, CDR2 FQNEAQ (reference sequence). The CDR3 totals 15 residues. The ends were cut back, 3 bases at V and 6 bases at J, with 15 bases in the middle. DNA for the CDR3: TGTGCCAGCAGCTTTGGCCTCACCCCTAGCAATGAGCAGTTCTTC. This encodes CASSFGLTPSNEQFF.

The sample holds one count of this clone. This rearrangement joins TRBV19 to TRBJ2-5; D is unclear. Trimming left V 6 bases short and J 2 bases short, with 4 bases between. The CDR3 is made up of 11 amino acids. From germline, CDR1 is LNHDA and CDR2 SQIVND (reference sequence). CDR3 sequence: CASSRQETQYF. CDR3 bases: TGTGCCAGTAGCCGTCAAGAGACCCAGTACTTC.

This chain connects TRBV18 to TRBJ1-4; 10 bases fit TRBD1. Germline V gene data show CDR1 as KGHSH and CDR2 as LQKENI. This CDR3 comprises 15 residues. V was pared by 0 bases and J by 7 bases, with 2 bases of the junction left unmatched. CDR3 coding DNA: TGTGCCAGCTCACCACCAGGGGACAGGGGTGAAAAACTGTTTTTT. Translation gives CASSPPGDRGEKLFF.

This clone was observed a single time. The J gene is TRBJ2-1, the V gene TRBV4-1; weak D call: TRBD1 (6 bases). The V gene lost 1 base and the J gene lost 6 bases, with 13 bases spanning the gap. Germline CDR1 is MGHRA and CDR2 is YSYEKL. The CDR3 length is 15 residues. This CDR3 is CASSQGPGEINEQFF. Here the CDR3 DNA reads TGCGCCAGCAGCCAAGGACCAGGGGAAATCAATGAGCAGTTCTTC.

The chain employs TRBV7-9 and TRBJ2-3; possibly TRBD2 for D (6 bases). Germline CDR1 and CDR2: SEHNR and FQNEAQ (reference sequence). This CDR3 contains 16 residues. The V and J ends lost 3 bases and 3 bases respectively, with 16 bases between them. CDR3 coding DNA: TGTGCCAGCAGCTTTCGACTAGTGGTGGGGACAGATACGCAGTATTTT. This sequence encodes CASSFRLVVGTDTQYF.

This chain connects TRBV19 to TRBJ2-3; tentatively, D is TRBD2 (7 bases). The V and J ends lost 3 bases and 2 bases respectively, with 12 bases between them. This CDR3 region has 15 residues. Germline values: CDR1 LNHDA, CDR2 SQIVND (reference sequence). The CDR3 here is CASSMTGGSTDTQYF. The CDR3 nucleotides are TGTGCCAGTAGTATGACGGGGGGCTCCACAGATACGCAGTATTTT.

This clone was counted once. The chain recombines TRBV14 with TRBJ2-1, with TRBD2 matching 13 bases. Germline V CDR1 and CDR2: SGHDN, FVKESK. The CDR3 runs to 14 residues. J was trimmed by 9 bases and V by 4 bases; bases with no gene match: 3. The CDR3 DNA reads TGTGCCAGCAGCCTGACTAGCGGGGGGTCTGAGCAGTTCTTC. Translated: CASSLTSGGSEQFF.

The chain has TRBV11-1 and TRBJ1-2, with D uncertain. V was trimmed by 5 bases and J by 6 bases, leaving 13 bases between them. Germline values: CDR1 SGHAT, CDR2 FQDESV (reference sequence). CDR3 length equals 13 residues. CDR3 region: CASSTDNGDGYTF. CDR3 nucleotide sequence: TGTGCCAGCAGCACAGATAACGGGGATGGCTACACCTTC.

V and J are TRBV7-8 and TRBJ1-5, with TRBD1 as a possible D gene (5 bases). Germline CDR1 reads SGHVS; CDR2 reads FQNEAQ. V lost 1 base and J lost 2, with 6 bases in between. This CDR3 contains 14 residues. The CDR3: CASSLGRGNQPQHF. The DNA of the CDR3 is TGTGCCAGCAGCTTAGGCAGGGGCAATCAGCCCCAGCATTTT. The variable domain in full, with the rest retrieved from reference TRBV7-8 and TRBJ1-5, is GAGVSQSPRYKVAKRGQDVALRCDPISGHVSLFWYQQALGQGPEFLTYFQNEAQLDKSGLPSDRFFAERPEGSVSTLKIQRTQQEDSAVYLCASSLGRGNQPQHFGDGTRLSIL.

This chain joins TRBV28 and TRBJ2-2; TRBD1 matches at 7 bases. CDR3 length: 18 residues. V lost 6 bases and J lost 2; bases outside the gene matches: 15. Per germline, CDR1 MDHEN and CDR2 SYDVKM. The DNA for the CDR3 is TGTGCCAGCAGGGAAACAGGGGACCTCCTCGTTAACACCGGGGAGCTGTTTTTT. It encodes CASRETGDLLVNTGELFF.

This sequence joins TRBV6-6 and TRBJ2-7; no firm D call. V lost 2 bases and J 3 bases, leaving 5 bases between the germline ends. CDR1 MNHNY and CDR2 SVGAGI come from the germline V gene (reference sequence). The CDR3 has 12 amino acids. In DNA form, the CDR3 reads TGTGCCAGCAGTTACGGCCACTACGAGCAGTACTTC. Its translation: CASSYGHYEQYF.

The rearrangement uses TRBV5-1 and TRBJ2-5, with 7 bases matching TRBD1. The J call may be incorrect, as the DNA end agrees better with TRBJ2-7. From germline, CDR1 is SGHRS and CDR2 YFSETQ. This CDR3 contains 17 residues. CDR3: CASSRDSFAPAHYEQYF. CDR3 in DNA: TGCGCCAGCAGCCGGGACAGTTTTGCCCCCGCCCACTACGAGCAGTACTTC.

J is TRBJ1-5 and V is TRBV6-6; D not resolved. Germline loops: CDR1 MNHNY, CDR2 SVGAGI (reference sequence). Trimming stripped 6 bases from V and 0 bases from J, with 15 bases between. The CDR3 loop spans 16 amino acids. CDR3 in DNA: TGTGCCAGCAGCACCCCTCCCTACTATAGCAATCAGCCCCAGCATTTT. Its translation: CASSTPPYYSNQPQHF.

V is TRBV9 and J is TRBJ2-2; D gene ambiguous. V was trimmed by 3 bases and J by 5 bases, leaving 5 bases between them. The germline V gene has CDR1 SGDLS and CDR2 YYNGEE. The CDR3 totals 12 residues. The CDR3 reads CASSGETGELFF. Here the CDR3 DNA reads TGTGCCAGCAGCGGCGAGACCGGGGAGCTGTTTTTT.

This clone was seen once. The J gene is TRBJ1-4, the V gene TRBV7-6; weak D call: TRBD1 (5 bases). The CDR3 loop spans 16 amino acids. Germline-derived CDR1 and CDR2 are SGHVS and FNYEAQ. The V gene lost 5 bases and the J gene lost 10 bases, with 23 bases spanning the gap. Here the CDR3 reads CASSPLSGGTGGKLFF. The CDR3 DNA is TGTGCCAGCAGCCCCCTCAGCGGGGGGACGGGTGGAAAACTGTTTTTT.

This clone appeared a single time. The gene calls are TRBV29-1 and TRBJ2-2, with 7 bases that match TRBD2. CDR1 and CDR2 from the germline V gene are SQVTM and ANQGSEA. The CDR3 is made up of 15 amino acids. The ends lost 3 bases at V and 1 base at J; junction bases unmatched: 5. The CDR3 here is CSVEGGDENTGELFF. CDR3 in DNA: TGCAGCGTTGAGGGAGGGGACGAGAACACCGGGGAGCTGTTTTTT.

This chain links TRBV5-6 with TRBJ1-1; TRBD1 is a possible D gene (5 bases). This CDR3 is built from 15 residues. The germline V gene encodes CDR1 SGHDT and CDR2 YYEEEE. V lost 6 bases, J lost 1 base, and 16 bases lay in between. The CDR3 loop reads CASTSETGQNTEAFF. DNA for the CDR3: TGTGCCAGCACCTCTGAAACAGGACAGAACACTGAAGCTTTCTTT.

This clone was picked up a small number of times. V is TRBV4-1 and J is TRBJ1-5, with 7 bases identical to TRBD1. CDR1 and CDR2 (germline): MGHRA, YSYEKL. Trimming at V came to 4 bases and at J to 4 bases, leaving 7 bases not matched to a gene. The CDR3 length is 15 residues. The CDR3 loop reads CASSRMTGPNQPQHF. As DNA, the CDR3 is TGCGCCAGCAGCCGAATGACAGGGCCTAATCAGCCCCAGCATTTT.

V and J are TRBV27 and TRBJ2-1; 9 nucleotides align to TRBD2. The CDR3 runs 17 residues. In germline, CDR1 is MNHEY, CDR2 SMNVEV (reference sequence). J gave up 4 bases and V 6 bases, and 13 bases lay outside the gene matches. The CDR3 nucleotides read TGTGCCAGCAGCGGATCAGCCGGGACTAGCCTATACAATGAGCAGTTCTTC. Amino acids: CASSGSAGTSLYNEQFF.

This sequence joins TRBV6-5 and TRBJ2-1; D is unclear. V dropped 0 bases and J dropped 10 bases, with 13 bases sitting between them. The germline gives CDR1 MNHEY, CDR2 SVGAGI. The CDR3 contains 14 residues. CDR3 region: CASSYSITFGEQFF. The CDR3, as DNA: TGTGCCAGCAGTTACTCGATAACCTTCGGGGAGCAGTTCTTC.

The gene calls are TRBV7-8 and TRBJ1-4; D is possibly TRBD1 (6 bases). Germline V lookup: CDR1 SGHVS, CDR2 FQNEAQ. The CDR3 has 14 residues. Trimming left V 5 bases short and J 8 bases short, with 15 bases between. The CDR3 loop is CASSRDIDGEKLFF. CDR3 sequence (DNA): TGTGCCAGCAGCCGGGACATCGACGGGGAAAAACTGTTTTTT.

V usage is TRBV5-1 and J usage is TRBJ1-4, with TRBD1 matching 8 bases. V was pared by 5 bases and J by 7 bases, with 4 bases of the junction left unmatched. The CDR3 runs to 13 residues. CDR1 is SGHRS, CDR2 YFSETQ, per germline. The CDR3 sequence is CASREQGAEKLFF. The CDR3 DNA sequence: TGCGCCAGCAGAGAGCAGGGGGCTGAAAAACTGTTTTTT.

This clone was observed a single time. The chain joins TRBV7-2 to TRBJ1-1; maybe TRBD1 (5 bases). Germline V CDR1 and CDR2: SGHTA, FQGNSA. This CDR3 contains 11 residues. V lost 7 bases and J lost 3, with 6 bases in between. CDR3 amino acids: CASIGDTEAFF. CDR3 nucleotides: TGTGCCAGCATAGGGGACACTGAAGCTTTCTTT.